Below, 31 T cell receptor beta chains from the same sample are listed, as sequenced in a study of early T cells in non-severe SARS-CoV-2 infection. TCRdb processed the 5' RACE reads anew with MiXCR; each CDR3 protein has one entry. The sample has tens of thousands of distinct CDR3 sequences; around 12% are singletons. Specimen: whole blood. These receptors all stem from an adult who was a healthcare worker with PCR-confirmed SARS-CoV-2 infection or an uninfected control (not recorded which).

In this sample, this clonotype turned up many times. In DNA form, the CDR3 reads TGTGCCAGCAGATACGGCCCTGGGGCTTTCTTT. This sequence encodes CASRYGPGAFF. This rearrangement joins TRBV25-1 to TRBJ1-1; D gene unclear. V lost 6 bases and J 11 bases, leaving 13 bases between the germline ends. Germline CDR1 reads MGHDK; CDR2 reads SYGVNS. CDR3 length: 11 residues.

This clonotype appeared a few times. The chain couples TRBV6-2 or TRBV6-3 to TRBJ1-4; 7 nucleotides align to TRBD1. V gave up 6 bases and J gave up 0 bases; unmatched junction bases: 7. Germline values: CDR1 MNHEY, CDR2 SVGEGT. This CDR3 contains 16 residues. CDR3 coding DNA: TGTGCCAGCAGGAGGGACAGTTGGTCAACTAATGAAAAACTGTTTTTT. It codes for CASRRDSWSTNEKLFF.

This clonotype was found a few times. The rearrangement uses TRBV9 and TRBJ1-2; tentative D call: TRBD1 (5 bases). Germline V gene sequence: CDR1 SGDLS, CDR2 YYNGEE. V lost 0 bases and J lost 7, with 19 bases in between. The CDR3 has 16 residues. DNA of the CDR3: TGTGCCAGCAGCGTAGTCCCGGGAGGGGAGTACGGTGGCTACACCTTC. It specifies CASSVVPGGEYGGYTF. Full variable domain (outside the CDR3, taken from reference TRBV9 and TRBJ1-2): DSGVTQTPKHLITATGQRVTLRCSPRSGDLSVYWYQQSLDQGLQFLIQYYNGEERAKGNILERFSAQQFPDLHSELNLSSLELGDSALYFCASSVVPGGEYGGYTFGSGTRLTVV.

This clonotype has a handful of counts. The V call is TRBV5-1, the J call TRBJ2-7, with 7 positions matching TRBD1. The CDR3 runs to 18 residues. V lost 0 bases to trimming and J lost 3 bases; unmatched junction nucleotides: 15. Germline loops: CDR1 SGHRS, CDR2 YFSETQ. As DNA, the CDR3 is TGCGCCAGCAGCTTGGCGAGAGTGACAGGGACCCCGGACTACGAGCAGTACTTC. This encodes CASSLARVTGTPDYEQYF.

This clonotype was seen only a few times. The chain has TRBV18 and TRBJ2-1; TRBD1 might be the D (6 bases). The CDR3 loop spans 13 amino acids. Trimming took 0 bases from V and 7 from J, leaving 7 bases between them. CDR1 KGHSH and CDR2 LQKENI come from the germline V gene. Written as DNA, the CDR3 is TGTGCCAGCTCACCACCACAGGGAAATGAGCAGTTCTTC. Residues: CASSPPQGNEQFF.

This clonotype was detected a few times. This chain links TRBV12-3 or TRBV12-4 with TRBJ2-5, with 10 positions matching TRBD2. CDR3 size: 14 residues. The trim removed 3 bases at V and 5 bases at J, leaving 3 bases unmatched. The CDR3 region is CASSLLAGVETQYF. CDR3 bases: TGTGCCAGCAGTTTGCTAGCGGGGGTGGAGACCCAGTACTTC.

A remark on this clonotype: Possible read error: a much larger clone is one base away. The missing conserved phenylalanine or tryptophan at the end of this CDR3 makes a read error likely. The chain employs TRBV7-3 and TRBJ2-7, with TRBD2 as a possible D gene (6 bases). Trimming took off 5 bases at V and 6 bases at J, with 14 bases between the two ends. From germline, CDR1 is SGHTA and CDR2 FQGTGA. The CDR3 has 13 residues. In DNA, the CDR3 is TGTGCCAGCAGCCCCCGTTTGGGGGGCGAGCAGTACTCC. Translated, it gives CASSPRLGGEQYS.

Ten or more counts support this clonotype. The chain combines TRBV19 with TRBJ1-1; D not certain. CDR3 length equals 14 residues. Deletions cut 8 bases from V and 6 bases from J, with 19 bases between. Germline V CDR1 and CDR2: LNHDA, SQIVND (reference sequence). CDR3 bases: TGTGCCAGTTCATATGACGTGGGTTGGGCTGAAGCTTTCTTT. Translation: CASSYDVGWAEAFF. Together with reference TRBV19 and TRBJ1-1, the CDR3 gives the full variable domain: DGGITQSPKYLFRKEGQNVTLSCEQNLNHDAMYWYRQDPGQGLRLIYYSQIVNDFQKGDIAEGYSVSREKKESFPLTVTSAQKNPTAFYLCASSYDVGWAEAFFGQGTRLTVV.

There are a few counts of this clonotype. This chain joins TRBV5-5 and TRBJ2-5, with TRBD2 matching 7 bases. Trimming at V came to 6 bases and at J to 2 bases, leaving 7 bases not matched to a gene. Per germline, CDR1 SGHKS and CDR2 YYEKEE (reference sequence). This CDR3 is 14 amino acids long. The CDR3 DNA is TGTGCCAGCACTTACCTCGGGGGGCAAGAGACCCAGTACTTC. This encodes CASTYLGGQETQYF. The complete variable domain, with remaining parts taken from reference TRBV5-5 and TRBJ2-5, reads DAGVTQSPTHLIKTRGQQVTLRCSPISGHKSVSWYQQVLGQGPQFIFQYYEKEERGRGNFPDRFSARQFPNYSSELNVNALLLGDSALYLCASTYLGGQETQYFGPGTRLLVL.

There are many counts of this clonotype. V is TRBV5-1 and J is TRBJ2-3; D perhaps matches TRBD1 (5 bases). Germline values: CDR1 SGHRS, CDR2 YFSETQ. This CDR3 comprises 16 residues. Trimming cost V 4 bases and J 0 bases, with 15 bases left between them. DNA of the CDR3: TGCGCCAGCAGCCTGGGGCAGGCGACTAGCACAGATACGCAGTATTTT. Amino acids: CASSLGQATSTDTQYF.

This clonotype has just a few counts. The chain recombines TRBV3-1 with TRBJ1-1; the D gene is possibly TRBD1 (5 bases). Per germline, CDR1 LGHDT and CDR2 YNNKEL (reference sequence). The CDR3 has 14 residues. The ends were cut back, 4 bases at V and 5 bases at J, with 14 bases in the middle. The CDR3 region has the DNA TGTGCCAGCAGCCCGCAGGGTTACAAGACTGAAGCTTTCTTT. Translated, it gives CASSPQGYKTEAFF. The whole variable domain, remainder taken from reference TRBV3-1 and TRBJ1-1, is DTAVSQTPKYLVTQMGNDKSIKCEQNLGHDTMYWYKQDSKKFLKIMFSYNNKELIINETVPNRFSPKSPDKAHLNLHINSLELGDSAVYFCASSPQGYKTEAFFGQGTRLTVV.

This clonotype was recorded at least ten times. The rearrangement uses TRBV5-1 and TRBJ2-3, with 12 bases that match TRBD2. Germline V CDR1 and CDR2: SGHRS, YFSETQ. This CDR3 is 18 amino acids long. The trim removed 3 bases at V and 0 bases at J, leaving 8 bases unmatched. This CDR3 is CASSSDNLAGGSTDTQYF. The CDR3 bases are TGCGCCAGCAGCTCAGACAATCTAGCGGGGGGGAGCACAGATACGCAGTATTTT.

The chain has TRBV5-1 and TRBJ1-1, with D possibly TRBD1 on 5 matching bases. This CDR3 region has 15 residues. Germline assignment: CDR1 SGHRS and CDR2 YFSETQ. V was clipped by 0 bases and J by 0 bases, with 9 bases between them. The CDR3 DNA follows: TGCGCCAGCAGCTTGGTCGGGGGACTGAACACTGAAGCTTTCTTT. This encodes CASSLVGGLNTEAFF.

Only a few counts were recorded for this clonotype. CDR3 sequence: CATSRGSNYNEQFF. The CDR3 region has the DNA TGTGCCACCAGCAGAGGGTCTAACTACAATGAGCAGTTCTTC. The chain employs TRBV15 and TRBJ2-1; D unresolved. This CDR3 has 14 residues. CDR1 and CDR2 (germline): LNHNV, YYDKDF (reference sequence). The V end was cut by 1 base, the J end by 3 bases, with 7 bases between.

This clonotype was counted many times. The rearrangement uses TRBV20-1 and TRBJ2-3, with TRBD2 identical over 12 bases. V lost 6 bases to trimming and J lost 8 bases; unmatched junction nucleotides: 9. Germline loops: CDR1 DFQATT, CDR2 SNEGSKA (reference sequence). The CDR3 runs 14 residues. For the CDR3, the DNA is TGCAGTGCGCTAGCGGGGGGGCTGGTATCTACGCAGTATTTT. Residues: CSALAGGLVSTQYF.

The J gene is TRBJ2-3, the V gene TRBV2; 7 bases map to TRBD2. Per germline, CDR1 SNHLY and CDR2 FYNNEI. V shed 6 bases, J shed 6 bases, and the junction held 12 bases outside the gene matches. This CDR3 has 15 residues. The CDR3 protein is CASRSGTRRGDTQYF. The CDR3 bases are TGTGCCAGCAGGTCCGGGACCCGGCGGGGGGATACGCAGTATTTT.

This chain links TRBV6-1 with TRBJ2-7; D gene ambiguous. CDR1 is MNHNS, CDR2 SASEGT, per germline. This CDR3 contains 13 residues. V lost 4 bases to trimming and J lost 8 bases, with 15 bases between them. The CDR3 loop reads CASSGTYGSKQYF. CDR3 nucleotides: TGTGCCAGCAGTGGCACCTACGGGTCCAAGCAGTACTTC.

Regarding this clonotype: The junction and the germline gene differ at one end; a read error may be behind it. The chain has TRBV29-1 and TRBJ2-6; D is possibly TRBD1 (5 bases). CDR3 size: 12 residues. CDR1 and CDR2 from the germline V gene are SQVTM and ANQGSEA. The CDR3 here is CSVPSGANVLIF. As DNA, the CDR3 is TGCAGCGTCCCCTCTGGGGCCAACGTCCTGATTTTC. The full variable domain, rest sourced from reference TRBV29-1 and TRBJ2-6, is SAVISQKPSRDICQRGTSLTIQCQVDSQVTMMFWYRQQPGQSLTLIATANQGSEATYESGFVIDKFPISRPNLTFSTLTVSNMSPEDSSIYLCSVPSGANVLIFGAGSRLTVL.

This clonotype was recorded at least ten times. The rearrangement links TRBV7-2 to TRBJ2-5, with TRBD2 identical over 15 bases. This CDR3 is 16 amino acids long. J was trimmed by 4 bases and V by 5 bases; bases with no gene match: 5. Germline V gene sequence: CDR1 SGHTA, CDR2 FQGNSA. The CDR3 DNA sequence: TGTGCCAGCAGCAAGGGACTAGCGGGGGGAAGAGAGACCCAGTACTTC. Amino acids: CASSKGLAGGRETQYF.

The rearrangement joins TRBV29-1 to TRBJ2-7, with D perhaps matching TRBD1 or TRBD2 (5 bases each). CDR1 SQVTM and CDR2 ANQGSEA come from the germline V gene. V lost 3 bases and J lost 3, with 15 bases in between. The CDR3 consists of 14 residues. In DNA, the CDR3 is TGCAGCGTTGATGGGGGTACGGCTAGCTACGAGCAGTACTTC. Encoded protein: CSVDGGTASYEQYF.

This clonotype was seen at least ten times. This chain connects TRBV7-9 to TRBJ1-1; TRBD1 is a possible D gene (5 bases). Looked up from germline, CDR1 is SEHNR and CDR2 is FQNEAQ (reference sequence). Deletions cut 3 bases from V and 3 bases from J, with 8 bases between. The CDR3 has 13 amino acids. DNA of the CDR3: TGTGCCAGCAGCTTCGGACACTACACTGAAGCTTTCTTT. Its translation is CASSFGHYTEAFF.

The table lists this clonotype with a few counts. This chain connects TRBV21-1 to TRBJ2-7; TRBD2 is the table's D call, not checked against the DNA. TRBV21-1 is shown as a pseudogene. This CDR3 contains 15 residues. CDR3 DNA: TGTGCCAGCAGCAACGGAGGGCGCTCCTCGAGGGAGCAGTACTTC. Protein product: CASSNGGRSSREQYF.

This rearrangement joins TRBV21-1 to TRBJ1-1; no DNA check was done on the table's D call, TRBD1. TRBV21-1 has pseudogene status. This CDR3 spans 17 amino acids. Here the CDR3 DNA reads TGTGCCAGCAGCAAAGATTGTCGACAGGGGGCGATCACTGAAGCTTTCTTT. Residues: CASSKDCRQGAITEAFF.

The CDR3 loop is CASSLEDRVYGYTF. The CDR3 nucleotides are TGTGCCAGCAGCTTGGAGGACAGGGTCTATGGCTACACCTTC. The chain couples TRBV7-9 to TRBJ1-2; TRBD1 agrees at 8 bases. The CDR3 runs 14 residues. From germline, CDR1 is SEHNR and CDR2 FQNEAQ (reference sequence). The J segment lost 4 bases and the V segment lost 3 bases, leaving 4 bases of the junction unmatched. Full variable domain (rest looked up from reference TRBV7-9 and TRBJ1-2): DTGVSQNPRHKITKRGQNVTFRCDPISEHNRLYWYRQTLGQGPEFLTYFQNEAQLEKSRLLSDRFSAERPKGSFSTLEIQRTEQGDSAMYLCASSLEDRVYGYTFGSGTRLTVV.

V and J are TRBV3-1 and TRBJ1-3; tentatively, D is TRBD1 (5 bases). This CDR3 region has 16 residues. Germline-derived CDR1 and CDR2 are LGHDT and YNNKEL (reference sequence). V dropped 1 base and J dropped 4 bases, with 14 bases sitting between them. The CDR3 region has the DNA TGTGCCAGCAGCCAAGGGCTCCCAGGGCGCGGAAACACCATATATTTT. Its translation is CASSQGLPGRGNTIYF.

The chain joins TRBV20-1 to TRBJ2-3; TRBD1 or TRBD2 may be the D gene (6 bases each). CDR1 is DFQATT and CDR2 is SNEGSKA in the germline V gene (reference sequence). The ends were cut back, 0 bases at V and 3 bases at J, with 16 bases in the middle. There are 16 residues in the CDR3. In DNA form, the CDR3 reads TGCAGTGCTAGAGATCCCAGCCGAGGGGGGACAGATACGCAGTATTTT. Protein product: CSARDPSRGGTDTQYF.

This clonotype was observed at least ten times. This rearrangement joins TRBV2 to TRBJ2-5, with TRBD1 matching 10 bases. J gave up 1 base and V 7 bases, and 15 bases lay outside the gene matches. CDR3 length: 18 residues. Germline V gives CDR1 SNHLY, CDR2 FYNNEI. CDR3 sequence reads: CASISVPGQGTGQETQYF. In DNA, the CDR3 is TGTGCCAGCATCTCGGTCCCGGGACAGGGGACTGGCCAAGAGACCCAGTACTTC.

This clonotype has a count of ten or more. The chain has TRBV7-2 and TRBJ1-4; maybe TRBD1 (5 bases). The CDR3 is 13 amino acids. Germline CDR1 and CDR2: SGHTA and FQGNSA. Trimming removed 1 base at V and 14 bases at J, with 14 bases between. The CDR3 is CASSLGARDQLFF. Written as DNA, the CDR3 is TGTGCCAGCAGCTTAGGGGCCAGGGATCAGCTGTTTTTT.

Many counts were recorded for this clonotype. The chain joins TRBV30 to TRBJ2-3, with D possibly called TRBD1 or TRBD2 (6 bases each). Trimming took off 3 bases at V and 4 bases at J, with 14 bases between the two ends. This CDR3 spans 14 amino acids. Germline V gives CDR1 GTSNPN, CDR2 SVGIG (reference sequence). CDR3 protein: CAWRSGGPADTQYF. CDR3 DNA: TGTGCCTGGAGAAGTGGGGGGCCGGCAGATACGCAGTATTTT.

The chain employs TRBV27 and TRBJ1-1; D might be TRBD1 (5 bases). CDR3 length: 16 residues. Between the trimmed V and J ends, which lost 4 bases and 1 base, there was a span of 16 bases. Germline V CDR1 and CDR2: MNHEY, SMNVEV (reference sequence). The CDR3 here is CASSWYQGGRNTEAFF. In DNA form, the CDR3 reads TGTGCCAGCAGTTGGTACCAGGGAGGGAGGAACACTGAAGCTTTCTTT.

This clonotype was observed at least ten times. V and J are TRBV29-1 and TRBJ2-4, with D possibly being TRBD2 (5 bases). The V end lost 5 bases, the J end lost 0 bases, and 14 bases lay between the germline ends. Germline V CDR1 and CDR2: SQVTM, ANQGSEA. The CDR3 has 15 residues. The CDR3 region is CSVLRGTIAKNIQYF. The CDR3 DNA is TGCAGCGTTCTCCGGGGAACCATAGCCAAAAACATTCAGTACTTC. The full variable domain, in which reference TRBV29-1 and TRBJ2-4 provide the parts outside the CDR3, is SAVISQKPSRDICQRGTSLTIQCQVDSQVTMMFWYRQQPGQSLTLIATANQGSEATYESGFVIDKFPISRPNLTFSTLTVSNMSPEDSSIYLCSVLRGTIAKNIQYFGAGTRLSVL.